One and the same sample provided the 18 T cell receptor beta chains below, sequenced in a study of CD8 T cells in ankylosing spondylitis. From the 5' RACE reads, TCRdb called clonotypes with MiXCR, one entry per CDR3 protein. The table records roughly 670,000 distinct CDR3 sequences, roughly 20% of them present only once. General study findings and limits: One TCR beta motif, made up of 7 or 8 highly homologous variants, appeared characteristic of ankylosing spondylitis blood.

Their antigens are not known. Sequencing was performed on blood, either unsorted or a sorted T cell fraction (not recorded which). These receptors were taken from a male donor with ankylosing spondylitis.

This rearrangement joins TRBV6-2 or TRBV6-3 to TRBJ1-5; 8 bases line up with TRBD1. V lost 0 bases to trimming and J lost 3 bases; unmatched junction nucleotides: 7. This CDR3 region has 17 residues. Germline values: CDR1 MNHEY, CDR2 SVGEGT. The CDR3, as DNA: TGTGCCAGCAGTTACTCGGCAGGGGGCCCGGACAATCAGCCCCAGCATTTT. This codes for CASSYSAGGPDNQPQHF.

This clonotype was picked up a small number of times. The chain uses TRBV3-1 and TRBJ1-3, with D uncertain. Trimming pared 4 bases from V and 0 bases from J, leaving 10 bases between. This CDR3 spans 15 amino acids. Germline loops: CDR1 LGHDT, CDR2 YNNKEL (reference sequence). The CDR3 DNA reads TGTGCCAGCAGCCTGGTTACTACCTCTGGAAACACCATATATTTT. As protein: CASSLVTTSGNTIYF.

This sequence joins TRBV7-6 and TRBJ2-7; 7 positions match TRBD1. Germline V gene data show CDR1 as SGHVS and CDR2 as FNYEAQ. V shed 5 bases and J 3 bases; nucleotides not matched to a gene: 7. The CDR3 spans 14 residues. This CDR3 is CASSPGTVDYEQYF. The CDR3 DNA sequence: TGTGCCAGCAGCCCAGGGACAGTGGACTACGAGCAGTACTTC.

With respect to this clonotype: It may be a read error: a sequence one base away is much more abundant. For the CDR3, the DNA is TGTGCCAGCAGTTTTGCGGGAGATACGCAGTATTTT. As protein: CASSFAGDTQYF. V usage is TRBV12-3 or TRBV12-4 and J usage is TRBJ2-3; perhaps TRBD2 as D (5 bases). V was trimmed by 3 bases and J by 5 bases, leaving 6 bases between them. This CDR3 has 12 residues.

This clonotype was seen ten or more times. The chain joins TRBV3-1 to TRBJ1-1; D is unresolved. V lost 0 bases and J 3 bases, leaving 11 bases between the germline ends. This CDR3 contains 15 residues. Germline lookup yields CDR1 LGHDT and CDR2 YNNKEL (reference sequence). CDR3: CASSQDWAEDTEAFF. The DNA of the CDR3 is TGTGCCAGCAGCCAAGATTGGGCAGAGGACACTGAAGCTTTCTTT.

This clonotype was counted only a few times. The DNA of the CDR3 is TGTGCCAGCAGTTACTCCTTCACCGGGGAGCTGTTTTTT. It encodes CASSYSFTGELFF. The chain joins TRBV6-2 or TRBV6-3 to TRBJ2-2; D is undetermined. This CDR3 has 13 amino acids. Per the germline V gene, CDR1 is MNHEY and CDR2 is SVGEGT. Trimming left V 0 bases short and J 4 bases short, with 3 bases between.

This chain uses TRBV5-5 with TRBJ2-2; the D gene is possibly TRBD2 (6 bases). V lost 0 bases, J lost 6 bases, and 9 bases lay in between. CDR3 length: 14 amino acids. The germline CDR1 and CDR2 sequences are SGHKS and YYEKEE (reference sequence). The CDR3 loop reads CASSLGTTAGELFF. In DNA form, the CDR3 reads TGTGCCAGCAGCTTGGGGACTACCGCCGGGGAGCTGTTTTTT.

The chain employs TRBV5-1 and TRBJ1-1; perhaps TRBD1 as D (5 bases). The CDR3 extends over 14 amino acids. V lost 4 bases, J lost 4 bases, and 14 bases lay in between. Germline V gene sequence: CDR1 SGHRS, CDR2 YFSETQ. The CDR3 DNA sequence: TGCGCCAGCAGCGCGGGACGTAAAGGCACTGAAGCTTTCTTT. It is translated as CASSAGRKGTEAFF.

This clonotype was counted a few times. The chain has TRBV5-8 and TRBJ2-2; 7 bases align to TRBD1. After removal of 6 bases from V and 0 bases from J, the junction contained 8 bases not matched to a gene. The germline gives CDR1 SGHTS, CDR2 YDEGEE. There are 16 residues in the CDR3. Written as DNA, the CDR3 is TGTGCCAGCACTAATTTCCAGGGGGCGAACACCGGGGAGCTGTTTTTT. This encodes CASTNFQGANTGELFF.

This clonotype showed up just a few times. The chain links TRBV29-1 to TRBJ2-1, with a tentative D call TRBD2 (6 bases). Trimming cost V 8 bases and J 6 bases, with 20 bases left between them. The CDR3 extends over 14 amino acids. Germline CDR1 reads SQVTM; CDR2 reads ANQGSEA. CDR3 in DNA: TGCAGCCCAAGCGGCGTGCGGGACGGCAATGAGCAGTTCTTC. This translates into CSPSGVRDGNEQFF.

This clonotype was counted a single time. The chain couples TRBV12-5 to TRBJ2-2, with TRBD1 matching over 8 bases. V gave up 6 bases and J gave up 6 bases; unmatched junction bases: 6. From germline, CDR1 is LGHNT and CDR2 FRNRAP. There are 14 residues in the CDR3. DNA for the CDR3: TGTGCTAGTGGCCCTCAGGGGGCCGCCGGGGAGCTGTTTTTT. Translated, it gives CASGPQGAAGELFF.

This chain uses TRBV4-2 with TRBJ2-7; the D gene is possibly TRBD2 (6 bases). The V gene's germline CDR1 is LGHNA and CDR2 YNFKEQ. Trimming took 4 bases from V and 2 from J, leaving 15 bases between them. The CDR3 is made up of 15 amino acids. The CDR3 protein is CASSLKGGGTYEQYF. CDR3 DNA: TGTGCCAGCAGCCTCAAGGGCGGAGGGACCTACGAGCAGTACTTC.

The V gene is TRBV5-6, the J gene TRBJ2-5, with D uncertain. CDR1 SGHDT and CDR2 YYEEEE come from the germline V gene. With 4 bases removed from V and 7 bases from J, the gap between germline ends came to 11 bases. This CDR3 has 12 amino acids. CDR3 loop: CASSTLKRTQYF. The CDR3 nucleotides are TGTGCCAGCAGCACCCTGAAGAGGACCCAGTACTTC.

The chain is built from TRBV2 and TRBJ2-7; 7 bases fit TRBD2. CDR3 length: 15 amino acids. V lost 1 base to trimming and J lost 9 bases; unmatched junction nucleotides: 12. Germline assignment: CDR1 SNHLY and CDR2 FYNNEI. The CDR3 DNA reads as TGTGCCAGCAGTGAAGAGGAGGCGGGAGTTGTACCGCAGTACTTC. Its protein product is CASSEEEAGVVPQYF.

This clonotype was detected only a few times. CDR3 nucleotide sequence: TGCAGTGCAAGGTTGGCGGTCACAGATACGCAGTATTTT. Amino acid sequence: CSARLAVTDTQYF. V and J are TRBV20-1 and TRBJ2-3; D not certain. Germline-derived CDR1 and CDR2 are DFQATT and SNEGSKA (reference sequence). Trimming removed 6 bases at V and 2 bases at J, with 12 bases between. The CDR3 runs 13 residues.

This clonotype was seen only a few times. The chain combines TRBV10-3 with TRBJ2-1; no clear D gene. The germline V gene encodes CDR1 ENHRY and CDR2 SYGVKD. This CDR3 region has 18 residues. Trimming removed 1 base from V and 4 bases from J, with 20 bases in between. CDR3 sequence reads: CAISELASLQETYNEQFF. Written as DNA, the CDR3 is TGTGCCATCAGTGAGTTGGCCAGCCTCCAAGAAACTTACAATGAGCAGTTCTTC.

The sample holds a few counts of this clonotype. The chain employs TRBV28 and TRBJ1-2; D remains ambiguous. This CDR3 has 15 amino acids. From germline, CDR1 is MDHEN and CDR2 SYDVKM. V lost 5 bases, J lost 4 bases, and 17 bases lay in between. CDR3 nucleotide sequence: TGTGCCAGCAGTAAGGGTGGCCCGATCGGCTATGGCTACACCTTC. This gives the protein CASSKGGPIGYGYTF.

The table lists this clonotype with a few counts. V is TRBV18 and J is TRBJ2-7, with 7 bases that match TRBD1. V was pared by 3 bases and J by 4 bases, with 12 bases of the junction left unmatched. CDR1 KGHSH and CDR2 LQKENI come from the germline V gene. The CDR3 runs to 16 residues. The CDR3 sequence: CASSPLPTGKEYEQYF. DNA for the CDR3: TGTGCCAGCTCACCCCTCCCGACAGGGAAGGAATACGAGCAGTACTTC.